These 15 T cell receptor beta chains were sequenced from one sample in a study of cytomegalovirus exposure and HLA in healthy donors. The PCR employed 60 Vbeta primers together with 13 Jbeta primers. Sequencing used immunoSEQ multiplex PCR; TCRdb keeps in-frame clones, though not all of them. Of approximately 150,000 clones in the sample, about four fifths were seen once. The sequenced sample was PBMCs. Receptor source: a middle-aged man in good health and CMV-seronegative.

V is TRBV27 and J is TRBJ1-5; D gene unclear. Trimming shortened V by 4 bases and J by 3 bases, and 7 bases separated the two germline ends. CDR3 length: 13 residues. The V gene's germline CDR1 is MNHEY and CDR2 SMNVEV (reference sequence). The CDR3 DNA reads TGTGCCAGCAGTTGGGGAGTCAATCAGCCCCAGCATTTT. This gives the protein CASSWGVNQPQHF.

This rearrangement joins TRBV5-1 to TRBJ1-1, with TRBD1 matching 10 bases. The CDR3 consists of 16 residues. Germline loops: CDR1 SGHRS, CDR2 YFSETQ. V trimming: 4 bases; J trimming: 1 base; junction bases outside the gene matches: 7. For the CDR3, the DNA is TGCGCCAGCAGCCCGACAGGGGGCTTGTCGAACACTGAAGCTTTCTTT. The encoded protein is CASSPTGGLSNTEAFF.

The rearrangement uses TRBV6-1 and TRBJ1-1, with 11 bases lining up with TRBD1. The CDR3 totals 13 residues. Looked up from germline, CDR1 is MNHNS and CDR2 is SASEGT. V gave up 6 bases and J gave up 3 bases; unmatched junction bases: 0. CDR3 sequence reads: CASRGQGDTEAFF. DNA for the CDR3: TGTGCCAGCAGGGGACAGGGGGACACTGAAGCTTTCTTT.

This clone is a singleton in its sample. The V gene is TRBV27, the J gene TRBJ2-5, with 12 bases lining up with TRBD2. Germline V gene sequence: CDR1 MNHEY, CDR2 SMNVEV (reference sequence). CDR3 length: 15 amino acids. The ends lost 4 bases at V and 10 bases at J; junction bases unmatched: 10. CDR3 nucleotide sequence: TGTGCCAGCAGTTCGACTAGCGGGGGTTTCCGAGGCCAGTACTTC. Translated, it gives CASSSTSGGFRGQYF.

The gene calls are TRBV25-1 and TRBJ1-1, with TRBD1 identical over 7 bases. Per germline, CDR1 MGHDK and CDR2 SYGVNS. The CDR3 consists of 15 residues. The V segment lost 1 base and the J segment 3 bases; nucleotides outside the gene matches: 5. The CDR3 sequence is CASSESGQRDTEAFF. The DNA for the CDR3 is TGTGCCAGCAGTGAATCGGGACAGCGAGACACTGAAGCTTTCTTT.

The chain carries TRBV5-1 and TRBJ2-7; TRBD2 matches 7 bases. The CDR3 contains 13 residues. Trimming took 4 bases from V and 2 from J; bases not matched to a gene: 3. The germline gives CDR1 SGHRS, CDR2 YFSETQ. The CDR3 protein is CASSAGGTYEQYF. CDR3 nucleotides: TGCGCCAGCAGCGCCGGGGGGACCTACGAGCAGTACTTC.

The chain joins TRBV6-6 to TRBJ2-7; 10 bases line up with TRBD1. Unmatched junction bases numbered 3, after V lost 5 bases and J lost 2 bases. Germline V gene data show CDR1 as MNHNY and CDR2 as SVGAGI (reference sequence). The CDR3 covers 14 residues. CDR3 in amino acids: CASSRGTGAYEQYF. Written as DNA, the CDR3 is TGTGCCAGCAGTCGGGGGACAGGGGCCTACGAGCAGTACTTC.

In its sample, this clone was seen once. V is TRBV6-5 and J is TRBJ2-5; maybe TRBD1 (5 bases). The CDR3 runs 15 residues. CDR1 and CDR2 (germline): MNHEY, SVGAGI. V was trimmed by 2 bases and J by 1 base, leaving 11 bases between them. The CDR3 is CASSYGTGGQETQYF. CDR3 DNA sequence: TGTGCCAGCAGTTACGGCACAGGTGGCCAAGAGACCCAGTACTTC.

The rearrangement uses TRBV25-1 and TRBJ2-7; 9 nucleotides agree with TRBD1. The CDR3 has 14 residues. J gave up 8 bases and V 3 bases, and 8 bases lay outside the gene matches. Germline V gene lookup returns CDR1 MGHDK and CDR2 SYGVNS. CDR3 coding DNA: TGTGCCAGCAGTGATCCCAGACAGGGGGTCAAGCAGTACTTC. This sequence encodes CASSDPRQGVKQYF.

The chain combines TRBV9 with TRBJ1-2; weak D call: TRBD1 (5 bases). V lost 4 bases to trimming and J lost 8 bases, with 24 bases between them. Germline V gives CDR1 SGDLS, CDR2 YYNGEE. This CDR3 has 16 residues. Here the CDR3 reads CASSPPGTGGVGGYTF. In DNA form, the CDR3 reads TGTGCCAGCAGCCCACCCGGGACTGGAGGGGTAGGAGGCTACACCTTC.

This chain joins TRBV11-2 and TRBJ2-5; D is unresolved. This CDR3 spans 11 amino acids. CDR1 and CDR2 (germline): SGHAT, FQNNGV. The ends were cut back, 4 bases at V and 10 bases at J, with 10 bases in the middle. CDR3 nucleotide sequence: TGTGCCAGCAGCTCATTACAGATCCAGTACTTC. This codes for CASSSLQIQYF.

V is TRBV7-9 and J is TRBJ2-1, with 7 nucleotides matching TRBD1. This CDR3 is 18 amino acids long. With V trimmed by 6 bases and J by 8 bases, 22 bases remained unmatched. Germline V gene sequence: CDR1 SEHNR, CDR2 FQNEAQ (reference sequence). CDR3 protein: CASSRTGGSTNLGDEQFF. In DNA form, the CDR3 reads TGTGCCAGCAGTCGGACAGGTGGCTCCACCAACCTGGGGGATGAGCAGTTCTTC. Full variable domain (rest looked up from reference TRBV7-9 and TRBJ2-1): DTGVSQNPRHKITKRGQNVTFRCDPISEHNRLYWYRQTLGQGPEFLTYFQNEAQLEKSRLLSDRFSAERPKGSFSTLEIQRTEQGDSAMYLCASSRTGGSTNLGDEQFFGPGTRLTVL.

The rearrangement links TRBV5-4 to TRBJ2-7; 8 positions agree with TRBD2. The CDR3 extends over 14 amino acids. Germline loops: CDR1 SGHNT, CDR2 YYREEE (reference sequence). V was clipped by 2 bases and J by 2 bases; unmatched bases: 3. CDR3 coding DNA: TGTGCCAGCAGCTTTGGCGGGGGGACCTACGAGCAGTACTTC. The encoded protein is CASSFGGGTYEQYF.

Here the CDR3 DNA reads TGTGCCAGCAGCCGAAGGGGACAGGGGTTCCACGAGCAGTACTTC. Amino acids: CASSRRGQGFHEQYF. V gene TRBV13 combines with J gene TRBJ2-7; the match to TRBD1 covers 10 bases. Germline values: CDR1 PRHDT, CDR2 FYEKMQ (reference sequence). V lost 5 bases to trimming and J lost 5 bases; unmatched junction nucleotides: 9. The CDR3 length is 15 residues.

The rearrangement joins TRBV7-2 to TRBJ1-5, with D perhaps TRBD1 (5 bases). This CDR3 region has 15 residues. V was pared by 5 bases and J by 9 bases, with 20 bases between. The germline CDR1 and CDR2 sequences are SGHTA and FQGNSA. The chain's CDR3 is CASSTAWGRVGPQHF. CDR3 nucleotides: TGTGCCAGCAGCACCGCTTGGGGCAGGGTGGGGCCCCAGCATTTT.